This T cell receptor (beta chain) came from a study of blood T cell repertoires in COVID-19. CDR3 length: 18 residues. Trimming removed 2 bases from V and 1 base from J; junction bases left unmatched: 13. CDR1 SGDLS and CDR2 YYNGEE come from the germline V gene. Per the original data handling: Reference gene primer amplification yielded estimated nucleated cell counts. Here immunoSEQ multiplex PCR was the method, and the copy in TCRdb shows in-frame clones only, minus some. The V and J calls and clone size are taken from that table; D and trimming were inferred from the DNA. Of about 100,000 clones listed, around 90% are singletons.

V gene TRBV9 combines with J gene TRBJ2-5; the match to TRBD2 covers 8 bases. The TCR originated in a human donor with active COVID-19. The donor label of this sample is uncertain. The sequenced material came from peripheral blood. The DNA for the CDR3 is TGTGCCAGCAGCGTGGCCGGGGCCGTGAGCGGGGGCCAAGAGACCCAGTACTTC. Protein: CASSVAGAVSGGQETQYF.